This T cell receptor beta chain was sequenced in a study of T cell responses to AZD1222 COVID-19 vaccine. This CDR3 comprises 15 residues. Germline trimming cut 4 bases from V and 4 bases from J; bases unmatched to any gene: 9. Germline V lookup: CDR1 SGHTA, CDR2 FQGNSA. Measured with immunoSEQ multiplex PCR; TCRdb has only the in-frame clones, and not every one. The data show almost 55,000 clones, about 86% seen once. V is TRBV7-2 and J is TRBJ2-7, with 8 positions matching TRBD2. The material sequenced was peripheral blood, taken on day 0 of AZD1222 vaccination. This sequence originates from an adult in good health. CDR3: CASSSGGGYGYEQYF. For the CDR3, the DNA is TGTGCCAGCAGCTCCGGGGGGGGTTATGGTTACGAGCAGTACTTC.